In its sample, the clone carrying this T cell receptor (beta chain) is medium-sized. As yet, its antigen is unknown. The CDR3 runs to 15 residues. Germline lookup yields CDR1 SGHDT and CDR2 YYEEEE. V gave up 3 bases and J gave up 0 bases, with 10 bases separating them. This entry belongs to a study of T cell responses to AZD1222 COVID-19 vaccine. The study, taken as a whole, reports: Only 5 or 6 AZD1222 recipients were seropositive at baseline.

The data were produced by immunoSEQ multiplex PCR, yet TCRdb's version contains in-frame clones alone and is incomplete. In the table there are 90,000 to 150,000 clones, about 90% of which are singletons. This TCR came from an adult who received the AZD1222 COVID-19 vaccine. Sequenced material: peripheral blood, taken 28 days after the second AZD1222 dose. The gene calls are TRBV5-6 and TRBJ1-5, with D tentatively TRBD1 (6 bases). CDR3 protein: CASSSGTISNQPQHF. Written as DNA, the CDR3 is TGTGCCAGCAGCTCTGGGACAATTAGCAATCAGCCCCAGCATTTT.